A single sample is the source of the 25 T cell receptor beta chains below, sequenced in a study of shared clonotypes between healthy human individuals. Repertoires were generated with immunoSEQ multiplex PCR, while TCRdb's copy carries only in-frame clones and drops some. The sample yields 2 million to 3 million clones, roughly 93% seen once. Sequences were obtained from naive CD4+ T cells from PBMCs. Subset indicated: CD45RA+ positively selected. The receptors come from a young man in good health. Some clones in this sample may be carry-over from other donors' samples.

The chain recombines TRBV6-5 with TRBJ2-3; the D call may be TRBD1 or TRBD2 (6 bases each). Per germline, CDR1 MNHEY and CDR2 SVGAGI. The germline V and J ends were trimmed by 6 bases and 8 bases, with 12 bases remaining between them. CDR3 size: 12 residues. CDR3 in DNA: TGTGCCAGCAGAACGGAGGGGGGTACGCAGTATTTT. Its translation is CASRTEGGTQYF.

The chain uses TRBV28 and TRBJ2-2; no clear D. V was cut by 6 bases and J by 3 bases, with 11 bases left in between. The CDR3 has 14 residues. Per the germline V gene, CDR1 is MDHEN and CDR2 is SYDVKM. The CDR3: CASRTVSDTGELFF. The CDR3 bases are TGTGCCAGCAGGACGGTCTCCGACACCGGGGAGCTGTTTTTT.

The gene calls are TRBV11-1 and TRBJ2-5; unclear D gene. The DNA end lines up better with TRBJ2-7; the J call may be wrong. This CDR3 is 15 amino acids long. Germline CDR1 reads SGHAT; CDR2 reads FQDESV (reference sequence). CDR3 sequence reads: CASSFTALGPYEQYF. CDR3 DNA: TGTGCCAGCAGCTTTACCGCCCTTGGTCCCTACGAGCAGTACTTC.

The chain carries TRBV4-1 and TRBJ1-2; a possible D gene is TRBD1 (6 bases). Germline lookup yields CDR1 MGHRA and CDR2 YSYEKL. V lost 4 bases to trimming and J lost 4 bases, with 19 bases between them. The CDR3 runs 16 residues. The CDR3 bases are TGCGCCAGCAGCCTAGTAATGGACAGTTTAGGCTATGGCTACACCTTC. Its protein is CASSLVMDSLGYGYTF.

V gene TRBV27 combines with J gene TRBJ2-3; D remains ambiguous. This CDR3 spans 15 amino acids. CDR1 and CDR2 from the germline V gene are MNHEY and SMNVEV (reference sequence). Trimming stripped 3 bases from V and 6 bases from J, with 16 bases between. CDR3 sequence reads: CASSFYGVGMDTQYF. The CDR3 DNA sequence: TGTGCCAGCAGTTTTTATGGGGTGGGAATGGATACGCAGTATTTT.

The chain employs TRBV18 and TRBJ2-5, with D perhaps TRBD2 (7 bases). The V end lost 2 bases, the J end lost 7 bases, and 14 bases lay between the germline ends. This CDR3 has 14 amino acids. CDR1 is KGHSH, CDR2 LQKENI, per germline. CDR3 DNA: TGTGCCAGCTCACCAACGGACCGGGGGGCGACCCAGTACTTC. Its protein product is CASSPTDRGATQYF. Looking up the rest from reference TRBV18 and TRBJ2-5 gives the full variable domain: NAGVMQNPRHLVRRRGQEARLRCSPMKGHSHVYWYRQLPEEGLKFMVYLQKENIIDESGMPKERFSAEFPKEGPSILRIQQVVRGDSAAYFCASSPTDRGATQYFGPGTRLLVL.

J is TRBJ2-5 and V is TRBV19; TRBD1 is a possible D gene (5 bases). Germline assignment: CDR1 LNHDA and CDR2 SQIVND (reference sequence). CDR3 length: 14 amino acids. Trimming removed 4 bases at V and 5 bases at J, with 14 bases between. CDR3 DNA sequence: TGTGCCAGTAGTACGGACACCTCCGGGGAGACCCAGTACTTC. Protein product: CASSTDTSGETQYF.

This rearrangement joins TRBV5-4 to TRBJ2-3, with D perhaps TRBD1 or TRBD2 (6 bases each). Germline assignment: CDR1 SGHNT and CDR2 YYREEE (reference sequence). Trimming took 5 bases from V and 5 from J, leaving 18 bases between them. The CDR3 is 15 amino acids. The CDR3, as DNA: TGTGCCAGCAGTTTAGGGGGGACAAATCAAGATACGCAGTATTTT. Protein product: CASSLGGTNQDTQYF. The full variable domain, rest sourced from reference TRBV5-4 and TRBJ2-3, is ETGVTQSPTHLIKTRGQQVTLRCSSQSGHNTVSWYQQALGQGPQFIFQYYREEENGRGNFPPRFSGLQFPNYSSELNVNALELDDSALYLCASSLGGTNQDTQYFGPGTRLTVL.

This clone was detected once. The chain carries TRBV5-1 and TRBJ2-3, with D possibly matching TRBD2 (5 bases). This CDR3 is built from 15 residues. Trimming cost V 1 base and J 4 bases, with 13 bases left between them. CDR1 is SGHRS, CDR2 YFSETQ, per germline. CDR3 nucleotide sequence: TGCGCCAGCAGCTTGACTAGGACCCTTTCAGATACGCAGTATTTT. This encodes CASSLTRTLSDTQYF.

This rearrangement joins TRBV6-6 to TRBJ1-2; TRBD1 matches at 7 bases. Germline V gene lookup returns CDR1 MNHNY and CDR2 SVGAGI (reference sequence). V lost 0 bases to trimming and J lost 4 bases; unmatched junction nucleotides: 8. This CDR3 is built from 16 residues. The CDR3 DNA follows: TGTGCCAGCAGTTACTCGTGGACAGGTCGTTCCTATGGCTACACCTTC. Amino acid sequence: CASSYSWTGRSYGYTF.

The rearrangement links TRBV11-2 to TRBJ2-1; D perhaps matches TRBD2 (5 bases). CDR3 length: 15 residues. V was pared by 4 bases and J by 11 bases, with 21 bases between. CDR1 is SGHAT and CDR2 is FQNNGV in the germline V gene. The CDR3 bases are TGTGCCAGCAGCTCCCTCCCCGCTCGGGGATTGAAGCAGTTCTTC. Encoded protein: CASSSLPARGLKQFF.

CDR3 protein: CASSQRGGGSYEQYF. The CDR3 DNA reads TGCGCCAGCAGCCAACGAGGAGGGGGCAGCTACGAGCAGTACTTC. The chain combines TRBV4-1 with TRBJ2-7; D might be TRBD1 (7 bases). From germline, CDR1 is MGHRA and CDR2 YSYEKL. With 2 bases removed from V and 3 bases from J, the gap between germline ends came to 14 bases. The CDR3 has 15 amino acids.

The rearrangement joins TRBV18 to TRBJ2-3, with 7 nucleotides matching TRBD2. V lost 0 bases to trimming and J lost 5 bases; unmatched junction nucleotides: 8. There are 16 residues in the CDR3. Germline CDR1 reads KGHSH; CDR2 reads LQKENI. In DNA form, the CDR3 reads TGTGCCAGCTCACCACCTCTGGCGGGAGAAGGAGATACGCAGTATTTT. As protein: CASSPPLAGEGDTQYF.

This clone was counted a single time. The V gene is TRBV28, the J gene TRBJ1-5; D may be TRBD1 (5 bases). Germline values: CDR1 MDHEN, CDR2 SYDVKM. Trimming removed 6 bases at V and 7 bases at J, with 19 bases between. The CDR3 sequence is 15 residues long. The CDR3 coding sequence is TGTGCCAGCAGCTTACTCTTAGGCAGGGCCCAGCCCCAGCATTTT. Protein sequence: CASSLLLGRAQPQHF.

The rearrangement uses TRBV10-3 and TRBJ2-3; maybe TRBD1 (6 bases). Trimming pared 3 bases from V and 2 bases from J, leaving 15 bases between. Looked up from germline, CDR1 is ENHRY and CDR2 is SYGVKD. The CDR3 covers 16 residues. The CDR3 loop is CAISDPTGALTDTQYF. The CDR3 nucleotides read TGTGCCATCAGTGACCCGACAGGTGCCCTCACAGATACGCAGTATTTT.

The rearrangement uses TRBV2 and TRBJ2-4, with 8 bases aligning to TRBD1. Germline V gene sequence: CDR1 SNHLY, CDR2 FYNNEI. With V trimmed by 4 bases and J by 8 bases, 4 bases remained unmatched. The CDR3 loop spans 13 amino acids. The CDR3 sequence is CASSGTGTYIQYF. The CDR3 DNA sequence: TGTGCCAGCAGTGGGACAGGGACCTACATTCAGTACTTC.

This chain connects TRBV7-3 to TRBJ2-2, with D possibly being TRBD1 (6 bases). The V and J ends lost 3 bases and 7 bases respectively, with 12 bases between them. The CDR3 has 14 amino acids. CDR1 is SGHTA and CDR2 is FQGTGA in the germline V gene. The CDR3 loop reads CASSLGTSNGELFF. CDR3 DNA: TGTGCCAGCAGCTTGGGGACATCCAACGGGGAGCTGTTTTTT.

The V and J genes are TRBV27 and TRBJ1-5, with 7 bases aligning to TRBD1. This CDR3 has 22 amino acids. Germline-derived CDR1 and CDR2 are MNHEY and SMNVEV (reference sequence). With 5 bases clipped from V and 0 bases from J, the junction kept 25 bases outside the gene matches. CDR3 loop: CASSPNSNRGHFSRHSNQPQHF. For the CDR3, the DNA is TGTGCCAGCAGTCCAAACTCTAACAGGGGTCATTTTAGTCGACATAGCAATCAGCCCCAGCATTTT.

The V gene is TRBV30, the J gene TRBJ2-3, with 10 bases identical to TRBD1. Germline V lookup: CDR1 GTSNPN, CDR2 SVGIG (reference sequence). The CDR3 extends over 14 amino acids. With V trimmed by 5 bases and J by 4 bases, 6 bases remained unmatched. The CDR3 region is CAWAGTGVPDTQYF. CDR3 nucleotides: TGTGCCTGGGCCGGGACAGGGGTTCCAGATACGCAGTATTTT.

This rearrangement joins TRBV7-2 to TRBJ2-7; D may be TRBD2 (6 bases). Germline lookup yields CDR1 SGHTA and CDR2 FQGNSA. The V end was cut by 1 base, the J end by 3 bases, with 16 bases between. There are 16 residues in the CDR3. CDR3 protein: CASSLGASASGYEQYF. The CDR3 coding sequence is TGTGCCAGCAGCTTAGGGGCTAGCGCCTCCGGCTACGAGCAGTACTTC.

Of note for this clone: The sample has other DNA sequences that encode this CDR3 too. The CDR3, as DNA: TGTGCCAGCAGCCAGACAGGATACGAGCAGTACTTC. This translates into CASSQTGYEQYF. V gene TRBV7-9 combines with J gene TRBJ2-7, with a tentative D call TRBD1 (6 bases). Germline V gene data show CDR1 as SEHNR and CDR2 as FQNEAQ (reference sequence). Trimming took off 5 bases at V and 4 bases at J, with 9 bases between the two ends. The CDR3 consists of 12 residues.

This chain uses TRBV10-3 with TRBJ1-3; D may be TRBD1 (5 bases). Between the trimmed V and J ends, which lost 11 bases and 4 bases, there was a span of 12 bases. This CDR3 contains 12 residues. In germline, CDR1 is ENHRY, CDR2 SYGVKD. The CDR3 loop is CAAQGTGNTIYF. The CDR3 region has the DNA TGTGCCGCCCAGGGTACAGGAAACACCATATATTTT.

In its sample, this clone was seen once. The chain recombines TRBV27 with TRBJ2-5, with D maybe TRBD2 (5 bases). The J call is doubtful: the DNA matches TRBJ2-7 better. The CDR3 totals 17 residues. Germline loops: CDR1 MNHEY, CDR2 SMNVEV (reference sequence). The CDR3 DNA sequence: TGTGCCAGCAGTTTCGTGCAGTTTGGGCGAGGACTCTACGAGCAGTACTTC. Encoded protein: CASSFVQFGRGLYEQYF.

The chain carries TRBV12-1 and TRBJ2-2; TRBD2 is the table's D call and was not checked against the DNA. TRBV12-1 is deemed a pseudogene. The CDR3 extends over 17 amino acids. CDR3 amino acids: CASSSLSSGRVTGELFF. DNA of the CDR3: TGTGCCAGCAGCTCGCTATCTAGCGGGAGAGTCACCGGGGAGCTGTTTTTT.

The chain links TRBV15 to TRBJ2-7; 8 nucleotides line up with TRBD2. V dropped 0 bases and J dropped 6; count of bases not matched to a gene: 10. This CDR3 has 16 residues. Per germline, CDR1 LNHNV and CDR2 YYDKDF (reference sequence). The CDR3, as DNA: TGTGCCACCAGCAGAGATAACAGCGGGAGCTCAAGCGAGCAGTACTTC. It specifies CATSRDNSGSSSEQYF.